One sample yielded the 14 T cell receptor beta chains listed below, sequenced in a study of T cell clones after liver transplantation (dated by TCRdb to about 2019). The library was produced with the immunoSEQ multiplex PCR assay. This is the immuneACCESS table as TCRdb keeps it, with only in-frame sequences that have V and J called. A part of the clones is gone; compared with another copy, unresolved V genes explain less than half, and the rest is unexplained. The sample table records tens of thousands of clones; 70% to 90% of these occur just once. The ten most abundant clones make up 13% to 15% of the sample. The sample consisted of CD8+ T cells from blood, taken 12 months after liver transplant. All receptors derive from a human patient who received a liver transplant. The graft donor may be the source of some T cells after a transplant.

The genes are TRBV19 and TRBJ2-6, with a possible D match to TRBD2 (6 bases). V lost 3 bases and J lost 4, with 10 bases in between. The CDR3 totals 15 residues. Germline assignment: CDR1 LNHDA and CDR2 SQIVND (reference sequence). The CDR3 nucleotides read TGTGCCAGTAGTATGGCGGGGAACGGGGCCAACGTCCTGACTTTC. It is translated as CASSMAGNGANVLTF.

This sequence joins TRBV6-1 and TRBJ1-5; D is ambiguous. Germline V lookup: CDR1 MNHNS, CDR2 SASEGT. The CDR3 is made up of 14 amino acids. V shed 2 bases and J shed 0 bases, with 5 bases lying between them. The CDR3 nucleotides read TGTGCCAGCAGTGAAAAGGGTAGCAATCAGCCCCAGCATTTT. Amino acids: CASSEKGSNQPQHF.

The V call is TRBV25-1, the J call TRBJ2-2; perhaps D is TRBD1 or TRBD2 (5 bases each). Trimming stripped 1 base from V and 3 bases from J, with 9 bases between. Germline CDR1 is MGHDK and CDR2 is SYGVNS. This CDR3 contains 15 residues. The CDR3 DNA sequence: TGTGCCAGCAGTGAATTCGGGGCGCACACCGGGGAGCTGTTTTTT. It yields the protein CASSEFGAHTGELFF.

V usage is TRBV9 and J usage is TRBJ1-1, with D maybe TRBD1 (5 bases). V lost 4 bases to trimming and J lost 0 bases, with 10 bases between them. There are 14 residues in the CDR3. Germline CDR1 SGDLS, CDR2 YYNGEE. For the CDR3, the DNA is TGTGCCAGCAGCCTGACAGACATGAACACTGAAGCTTTCTTT. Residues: CASSLTDMNTEAFF. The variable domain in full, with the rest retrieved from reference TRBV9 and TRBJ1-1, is DSGVTQTPKHLITATGQRVTLRCSPRSGDLSVYWYQQSLDQGLQFLIQYYNGEERAKGNILERFSAQQFPDLHSELNLSSLELGDSALYFCASSLTDMNTEAFFGQGTRLTVV.

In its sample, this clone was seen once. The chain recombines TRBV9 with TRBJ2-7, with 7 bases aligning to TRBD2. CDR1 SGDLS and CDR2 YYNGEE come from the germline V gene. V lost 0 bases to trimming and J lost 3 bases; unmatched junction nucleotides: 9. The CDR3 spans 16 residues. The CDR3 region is CASSVDPGLGDYEQYF. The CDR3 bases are TGTGCCAGCAGCGTAGACCCCGGACTAGGCGACTACGAGCAGTACTTC.

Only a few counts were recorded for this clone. CDR3 protein: CASTLGGTEAFF. The CDR3 DNA follows: TGTGCCAGTACCCTGGGAGGGACTGAAGCTTTCTTT. The chain is built from TRBV19 and TRBJ1-1; no reliable D call. CDR3 length: 12 residues. Per germline, CDR1 LNHDA and CDR2 SQIVND (reference sequence). Trimming stripped 7 bases from V and 5 bases from J, with 11 bases between.

The CDR3 bases are TGTGCCAGCAGTTTAATAATGCAGGCGTCCGGGGGGGAGCAGTACTTC. It yields the protein CASSLIMQASGGEQYF. The J gene is TRBJ2-7, the V gene TRBV28; 7 positions match TRBD2. The CDR3 sequence is 16 residues long. Per the germline V gene, CDR1 is MDHEN and CDR2 is SYDVKM. V was clipped by 2 bases and J by 7 bases; unmatched bases: 14.

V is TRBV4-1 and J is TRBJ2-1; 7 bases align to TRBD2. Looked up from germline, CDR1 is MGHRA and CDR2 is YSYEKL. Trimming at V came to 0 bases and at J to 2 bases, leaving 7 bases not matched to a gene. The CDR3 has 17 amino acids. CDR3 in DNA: TGCGCCAGCAGCCAAGATACAAGGGAGGGCCCCTACAATGAGCAGTTCTTC. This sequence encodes CASSQDTREGPYNEQFF.

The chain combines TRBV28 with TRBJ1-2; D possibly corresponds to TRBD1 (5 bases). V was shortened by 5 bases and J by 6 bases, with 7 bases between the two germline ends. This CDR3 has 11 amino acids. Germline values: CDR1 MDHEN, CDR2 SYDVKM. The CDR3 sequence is CASSLGDGYTF. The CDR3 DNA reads TGTGCCAGCAGTCTAGGGGATGGCTACACCTTC.

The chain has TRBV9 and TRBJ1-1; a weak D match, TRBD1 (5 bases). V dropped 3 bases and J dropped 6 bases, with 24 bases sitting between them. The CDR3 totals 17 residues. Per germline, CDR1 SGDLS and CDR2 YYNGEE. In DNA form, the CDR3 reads TGTGCCAGCAGCGGATCCGGGACCCTTAGAGGTCCGGCTGAAGCTTTCTTT. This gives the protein CASSGSGTLRGPAEAFF. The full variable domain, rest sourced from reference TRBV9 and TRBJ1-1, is DSGVTQTPKHLITATGQRVTLRCSPRSGDLSVYWYQQSLDQGLQFLIQYYNGEERAKGNILERFSAQQFPDLHSELNLSSLELGDSALYFCASSGSGTLRGPAEAFFGQGTRLTVV.

This chain's CDR3 is CASSLGSEGRTPYEQYF. In DNA form, the CDR3 reads TGTGCCAGCAGCTTAGGGAGCGAGGGGAGAACCCCCTACGAGCAGTACTTC. V usage is TRBV13 and J usage is TRBJ2-7; tentatively, D is TRBD1 or TRBD2 (5 bases each). Germline CDR1 reads PRHDT; CDR2 reads FYEKMQ (reference sequence). Trimming shortened V by 0 bases and J by 2 bases, and 17 bases separated the two germline ends. The CDR3 sequence is 17 residues long.

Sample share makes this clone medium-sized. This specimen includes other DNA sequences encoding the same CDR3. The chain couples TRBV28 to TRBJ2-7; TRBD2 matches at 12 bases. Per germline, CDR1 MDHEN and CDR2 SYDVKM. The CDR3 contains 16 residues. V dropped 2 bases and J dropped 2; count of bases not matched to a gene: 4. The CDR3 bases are TGTGCCAGCAGTTTAGTACTAGCGGGAGGTCCCTACGAGCAGTACTTC. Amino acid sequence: CASSLVLAGGPYEQYF. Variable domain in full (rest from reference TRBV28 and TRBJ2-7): DVKVTQSSRYLVKRTGEKVFLECVQDMDHENMFWYRQDPGLGLRLIYFSYDVKMKEKGDIPEGYSVSREKKERFSLILESASTNQTSMYLCASSLVLAGGPYEQYFGPGTRLTVT.

The CDR3: CASSLGTGYNEQFF. In DNA form, the CDR3 reads TGTGCCAGCAGTTTAGGGACGGGCTACAATGAGCAGTTCTTC. This sequence joins TRBV28 and TRBJ2-1, with D perhaps assigned TRBD1 or TRBD2 (5 bases each). V lost 2 bases and J lost 3, with 8 bases in between. Germline V gene sequence: CDR1 MDHEN, CDR2 SYDVKM. CDR3 length: 14 residues.

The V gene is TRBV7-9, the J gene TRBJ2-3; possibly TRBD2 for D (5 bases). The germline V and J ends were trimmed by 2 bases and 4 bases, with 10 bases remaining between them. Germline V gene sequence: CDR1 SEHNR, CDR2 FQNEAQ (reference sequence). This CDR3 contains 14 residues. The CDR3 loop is CASSLSVGADTQYF. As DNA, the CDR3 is TGTGCCAGCAGCTTATCGGTCGGGGCAGATACGCAGTATTTT.